What follows describes a single TCR beta chain. This record belongs to a study of blood T cell repertoires in COVID-19. Study at large: Acute and convalescent COVID-19 specimens originated in the United States, Italy and Spain. In each case, the material was cDNA or gDNA derived from T cells, B-cell-depleted T cells, or PBMCs.

Authors' data handling: Estimation of nucleated cell counts relied on the amplification of reference gene primers. Only in-frame clones appear in the TCRdb table, and some are missing; sequencing was by immunoSEQ multiplex PCR. The V and J calls and clone size come from that table; D and trimming were worked out from the DNA. Counted here are under 140,000 clones, approximately 90% occurring once; the ten biggest clones make up approximately 3.4%. The origin of this receptor is a woman aged 45-60 years with acute or convalescent COVID-19. The specimen was peripheral blood.

The chain's CDR3 is CASSGQGKVGGYTF. The CDR3 coding sequence is TGTGCCAGCAGCGGACAGGGGAAGGTTGGAGGCTACACCTTC. V gene TRBV7-2 combines with J gene TRBJ1-2; 9 nucleotides match TRBD1. After removal of 5 bases from V and 8 bases from J, the junction contained 9 bases not matched to a gene. From germline, CDR1 is SGHTA and CDR2 FQGNSA. The CDR3 spans 14 residues.